A selection of T cell receptor beta chains follows, all from one sample in a study of blood T cell repertoires in COVID-19. Sequencing was performed with immunoSEQ multiplex PCR; in TCRdb, only in-frame clones are kept and a portion is missing. The table lists about 250,000 clones, roughly 80% of them singletons. Specimen: PBMCs or T cells enriched from blood (not recorded which). These receptors came from a woman between 40 and 55 years old who had been exposed to COVID-19. Each CDR3 is given with its conserved first and last residue. Fields, in order: D gene, J gene, V gene, clone size, CDR3 DNA, CDR3 protein. The D gene is left open where the match is weak. Not all rows give a size; the values are once, few, many and, for expanded clones, a class.

d_call: -
j_call: TRBJ2-5
v_call: TRBV5-1
clone_size: -
cdr3_nt: TGCGCCAGCAGCTTACTCGCCCAAGAGACCCAGTACTTC
cdr3_aa: CASSLLAQETQYF

d_call: -
j_call: TRBJ2-3
v_call: TRBV29-1
clone_size: -
cdr3_nt: TGCAGCGCCTACGACTCTACTAGCACAGATACGCAGTATTTT
cdr3_aa: CSAYDSTSTDTQYF

d_call: -
j_call: TRBJ2-1
v_call: TRBV7-6
clone_size: -
cdr3_nt: TGTGCCAGCAGCGCCCTCCACTTGTCCTCCTACAATGAGCAGTTCTTC
cdr3_aa: CASSALHLSSYNEQFF

d_call: TRBD1
j_call: TRBJ1-2
v_call: TRBV19
clone_size: -
cdr3_nt: TGTGCCAGTAGGCCACTTGACAGGGTTGGCTACACCTTC
cdr3_aa: CASRPLDRVGYTF

d_call: TRBD1
j_call: TRBJ2-3
v_call: TRBV28
clone_size: -
cdr3_nt: TGTGCCAGCAGTTTAACAAGGGACAGTCTAAACACAGATACGCAGTATTTT
cdr3_aa: CASSLTRDSLNTDTQYF

d_call: TRBD1
j_call: TRBJ2-7
v_call: TRBV5-1
clone_size: -
cdr3_nt: TGCGCCAGCAGCTTTACCCCCGACAGGGTATCCTACGAGCAGTACTTC
cdr3_aa: CASSFTPDRVSYEQYF

d_call: -
j_call: TRBJ1-1
v_call: TRBV29-1
clone_size: -
cdr3_nt: TGCAGCGTTGAAGGCCACAGGTTGTCGGACACTGAAGCTTTCTTT
cdr3_aa: CSVEGHRLSDTEAFF

d_call: TRBD2
j_call: TRBJ2-1
v_call: TRBV2
clone_size: -
cdr3_nt: TGTGCCAGCAGGTCGACTAGCGGGGGGCCTTACAATGAGCAGTTCTTC
cdr3_aa: CASRSTSGGPYNEQFF

d_call: -
j_call: TRBJ1-4
v_call: TRBV19
clone_size: -
cdr3_nt: TGTGCCAGTAGTCCCCCGGGACTCCCTAATGAAAAACTGTTTTTT
cdr3_aa: CASSPPGLPNEKLFF

d_call: TRBD1
j_call: TRBJ2-7
v_call: TRBV28
clone_size: few
cdr3_nt: TGTGCCAGCAGTTTGGGGACAGGGGTGTTGGGGGCCATCTACGAGCAGTACTTC
cdr3_aa: CASSLGTGVLGAIYEQYF

d_call: -
j_call: TRBJ1-5
v_call: TRBV25-1
clone_size: few
cdr3_nt: TGTGCCAGCAGTGTACAGGGAAATCAGCCCCAGCATTTT
cdr3_aa: CASSVQGNQPQHF

d_call: -
j_call: TRBJ1-3
v_call: TRBV20-1
clone_size: -
cdr3_nt: TGCAGTGCTAGAGTAGGAAACACCATATATTTT
cdr3_aa: CSARVGNTIYF

d_call: TRBD1
j_call: TRBJ1-5
v_call: TRBV6-5
clone_size: -
cdr3_nt: TGTGCCAGCAGCTTGGGACAGGGAAATCAGCCCCAGCATTTT
cdr3_aa: CASSLGQGNQPQHF